These 25 T cell receptor beta chains were sequenced from one sample in a study of blood T cell repertoires in COVID-19. Sequenced by immunoSEQ multiplex PCR; TCRdb stores in-frame clones only, minus some. The sample includes about 250,000 clones, 70% to 75% of them seen just once. Sequencing used peripheral blood. The receptors originated from a woman of 80 years or more with acute or convalescent COVID-19.

About this clone itself: Germline is not matched at one junction end, which may reflect a read error. The chain has TRBV6-5 and TRBJ1-4, with unresolved D. The germline gives CDR1 MNHEY, CDR2 SVGAGI. The CDR3 is made up of 15 amino acids. Here the CDR3 DNA reads TGTGCCAGCAGCTACTCAGGAGAGAGTACTGAAAAACTGTTTTTT. This codes for CASSYSGESTEKLFF.

The chain uses TRBV5-1 and TRBJ1-1; possibly TRBD1 for D (6 bases). In germline, CDR1 is SGHRS, CDR2 YFSETQ. The CDR3 loop spans 14 amino acids. Deletions cut 1 base from V and 5 bases from J, with 12 bases between. The CDR3 bases are TGCGCCAGCAGCTTGTGGGGGCGCGGAACTGAAGCTTTCTTT. This encodes CASSLWGRGTEAFF.

There are a few counts of this clone. This chain joins TRBV2 and TRBJ1-1, with D perhaps matching TRBD1 (5 bases). CDR3 size: 15 residues. Per the germline V gene, CDR1 is SNHLY and CDR2 is FYNNEI. Trimming removed 4 bases from V and 4 bases from J, with 16 bases in between. The CDR3 DNA reads TGTGCCAGCAGTGTCGGGACTTCGAGGAGCACTGAAGCTTTCTTT. Its translation: CASSVGTSRSTEAFF.

The chain links TRBV1 to TRBJ1-2; the table's D call, TRBD1, has no DNA check behind it. TRBV1 is a pseudogene locus. The CDR3 spans 13 residues. CDR3: CTSSHPGGGGYTF. CDR3 nucleotides: TGCACCAGCAGCCACCCAGGGGGCGGTGGCTACACCTTC.

The table lists this clone with a few counts. The chain employs TRBV5-8 and TRBJ2-1; 11 bases map to TRBD2. The CDR3 is 15 residues long. V shed 2 bases, J shed 7 bases, and the junction held 5 bases outside the gene matches. CDR1 and CDR2 (germline): SGHTS, YDEGEE. CDR3 coding DNA: TGTGCCAGCAGCTTAGGGACTAGCGGTCGGAATGAGCAGTTCTTC. Translating gives CASSLGTSGRNEQFF.

This clone is a singleton in its sample. The chain carries TRBV4-3 and TRBJ2-7; 9 bases line up with TRBD2. With V trimmed by 0 bases and J by 3 bases, 3 bases remained unmatched. This CDR3 is built from 15 residues. Germline lookup yields CDR1 LGHNA and CDR2 YSLEER. The CDR3 is CASSQDLAGYYEQYF. CDR3 in DNA: TGCGCCAGCAGCCAAGACCTAGCGGGGTACTACGAGCAGTACTTC.

The chain carries TRBV27 and TRBJ2-3, with TRBD2 identical over 8 bases. Unmatched junction bases numbered 6, after V lost 5 bases and J lost 2 bases. CDR1 is MNHEY and CDR2 is SMNVEV in the germline V gene (reference sequence). The CDR3 extends over 15 amino acids. CDR3 sequence (DNA): TGTGCCAGCAGTACTCGACTAGCGACCACAGATACGCAGTATTTT. Amino acids: CASSTRLATTDTQYF.

The chain is built from TRBV15 and TRBJ1-4, with D perhaps matching TRBD1 (6 bases). Trimming stripped 9 bases from V and 4 bases from J, with 12 bases between. Germline assignment: CDR1 LNHNV and CDR2 YYDKDF (reference sequence). CDR3 length equals 13 residues. CDR3 in amino acids: CATTRGLNEKLFF. The DNA of the CDR3 is TGTGCCACAACCAGGGGTCTTAATGAAAAACTGTTTTTT. Looking up the rest from reference TRBV15 and TRBJ1-4 gives the full variable domain: DAMVIQNPRYQVTQFGKPVTLSCSQTLNHNVMYWYQQKSSQAPKLLFHYYDKDFNNEADTPDNFQSRRPNTSFCFLDIRSPGLGDTAMYLCATTRGLNEKLFFGSGTQLSVL.

V is TRBV2 and J is TRBJ2-7; no clear D gene. The CDR3 spans 14 residues. Trimming took 1 base from V and 6 from J, leaving 13 bases between them. Per germline, CDR1 SNHLY and CDR2 FYNNEI. CDR3 nucleotide sequence: TGTGCCAGCAGTGAAGGCCCCTCGCCAGGCGAGCAGTACTTC. It specifies CASSEGPSPGEQYF.

The chain couples TRBV7-9 to TRBJ1-1, with 7 bases fitting TRBD1. CDR3 length: 13 amino acids. Germline V CDR1 and CDR2: SEHNR, FQNEAQ (reference sequence). V dropped 0 bases and J dropped 7; count of bases not matched to a gene: 2. The CDR3 loop reads CASSLANRGEAFF. The CDR3 coding sequence is TGTGCCAGCAGCTTAGCGAACAGGGGTGAAGCTTTCTTT.

V usage is TRBV4-3 and J usage is TRBJ2-3; possibly TRBD1 for D (6 bases). Germline assignment: CDR1 LGHNA and CDR2 YSLEER. V lost 0 bases to trimming and J lost 11 bases, with 12 bases between them. There are 13 residues in the CDR3. The CDR3 loop is CASSQEVGQRQYF. The CDR3 coding sequence is TGCGCCAGCAGCCAAGAGGTTGGACAGCGGCAGTATTTT.

This chain joins TRBV21-1 and TRBJ2-7; TRBD1, the table's D call, was not compared with the DNA. TRBV21-1 is a listed pseudogene. The CDR3 is 24 amino acids. CDR3 sequence: CASSKIWGQRINNLKLARVYEQYF. The CDR3 DNA reads as TGTGCCAGCAGCAAAATTTGGGGACAGAGAATCAATAACCTGAAGCTCGCTCGGGTTTACGAGCAGTACTTC.

The V and J genes are TRBV5-1 and TRBJ2-7, with a tentative D call TRBD1 (6 bases). This CDR3 has 13 residues. Germline V gene sequence: CDR1 SGHRS, CDR2 YFSETQ. V was clipped by 4 bases and J by 5 bases, with 13 bases between them. CDR3 in amino acids: CASSPDRLDEQYF. The CDR3 DNA reads TGCGCCAGCAGCCCCGACAGGTTAGACGAGCAGTACTTC.

The chain joins TRBV6-5 to TRBJ1-1; D possibly corresponds to TRBD1 (6 bases). Germline values: CDR1 MNHEY, CDR2 SVGAGI. Trimming left V 8 bases short and J 5 bases short, with 15 bases between. This CDR3 is built from 13 residues. In DNA form, the CDR3 reads TGTGCCAGCGAACAGGGACCTGGGACTGAAGCTTTCTTT. Its translation: CASEQGPGTEAFF.

This CDR3 reads CSVEDRRDWGSPGNTEAFF. The DNA for the CDR3 is TGCAGCGTTGAAGATCGGAGGGATTGGGGGTCGCCGGGGAACACTGAAGCTTTCTTT. The J gene is TRBJ1-1, the V gene TRBV29-1, with a possible D match to TRBD1 (5 bases). This CDR3 contains 19 residues. The germline V gene has CDR1 SQVTM and CDR2 ANQGSEA. With 0 bases removed from V and 1 base from J, the gap between germline ends came to 24 bases.

The CDR3 loop is CASTPGGTPTDTQYF. The CDR3 coding sequence is TGTGCCAGCACCCCGGGTGGGACACCCACAGATACGCAGTATTTT. The V call is TRBV27, the J call TRBJ2-3; TRBD1 might be the D (6 bases). Between the trimmed V and J ends, which lost 7 bases and 2 bases, there was a span of 16 bases. The CDR3 runs 15 residues. CDR1 is MNHEY, CDR2 SMNVEV, per germline (reference sequence).

This clone was seen a handful of times. The chain carries TRBV7-2 and TRBJ2-3; tentatively, D is TRBD1 (6 bases). The germline V gene has CDR1 SGHTA and CDR2 FQGNSA. The CDR3 spans 15 residues. With 2 bases removed from V and 0 bases from J, the gap between germline ends came to 9 bases. The CDR3 protein is CASSLLRGSTDTQYF. The DNA for the CDR3 is TGTGCCAGCAGCTTATTGAGGGGGAGCACAGATACGCAGTATTTT. Full variable domain (rest looked up from reference TRBV7-2 and TRBJ2-3): GAGVSQSPSNKVTEKGKDVELRCDPISGHTALYWYRQSLGQGLEFLIYFQGNSAPDKSGLPSDRFSAERTGGSVSTLTIQRTQQEDSAVYLCASSLLRGSTDTQYFGPGTRLTVL.

This clone was detected only once. The rearrangement links TRBV6-1 to TRBJ1-6; the D gene is possibly TRBD1 (5 bases). CDR3 size: 19 residues. Germline CDR1 reads MNHNS; CDR2 reads SASEGT. V lost 3 bases, J lost 0 bases, and 18 bases lay in between. CDR3 nucleotide sequence: TGTGCCAGCAGTGAGGGACCGAGGGGAGGCCGCTCCTATAATTCACCCCTCCACTTT. This translates into CASSEGPRGGRSYNSPLHF.

The chain links TRBV24-1 to TRBJ2-1, with a weak D call TRBD2 (6 bases). Germline lookup yields CDR1 KGHDR and CDR2 SFDVKD. V lost 3 bases to trimming and J lost 6 bases, with 17 bases between them. The CDR3 has 16 residues. The CDR3 nucleotides are TGTGCCACCAGTGATCCGACTAGGTCAGGATCCAATGAGCAGTTCTTC. It specifies CATSDPTRSGSNEQFF.

This clone was detected only a few times. V gene TRBV5-1 combines with J gene TRBJ1-2; no clear D. The germline CDR1 and CDR2 sequences are SGHRS and YFSETQ. V lost 1 base and J lost 0, with 4 bases in between. The CDR3 is 13 residues long. The CDR3, as DNA: TGCGCCAGCAGCTTGACACCTAACTATGGCTACACCTTC. Encoded protein: CASSLTPNYGYTF.

CDR3 coding DNA: TGTGCCAGCAGTGTTTCGGGACAGTCCTACGAGCAGTACTTC. Translated, it gives CASSVSGQSYEQYF. The chain is built from TRBV2 and TRBJ2-7; TRBD1 matches 7 bases. After removal of 4 bases from V and 1 base from J, the junction contained 4 bases not matched to a gene. This CDR3 is 14 amino acids long. Germline V gene data show CDR1 as SNHLY and CDR2 as FYNNEI.

The CDR3 DNA sequence: TGTGCCAGCAGTGAAGGGCAGTTCGGCTACACCTTC. Its translation: CASSEGQFGYTF. The V and J genes are TRBV6-1 and TRBJ1-2; D remains unclear. Trimming removed 1 base from V and 8 bases from J, with 8 bases in between. Per germline, CDR1 MNHNS and CDR2 SASEGT. The CDR3 loop spans 12 amino acids.

The chain couples TRBV3-1 (or the pseudogene TRBV3-2) to TRBJ1-4; a weak D match, TRBD1 (5 bases). Trimming took off 3 bases at V and 7 bases at J, with 15 bases between the two ends. Germline assignment: CDR1 LGHDT and CDR2 YNNKEL (reference sequence). The CDR3 is 15 amino acids. CDR3 nucleotides: TGTGCCAGCAGCCAGGGGTGGGGGGTTCGTGAAAAACTGTTTTTT. Its protein product is CASSQGWGVREKLFF.

This clone showed up just a few times. The chain carries TRBV19 and TRBJ1-4; TRBD1 is a possible D gene (5 bases). This CDR3 is built from 14 residues. The ends were cut back, 6 bases at V and 7 bases at J, with 15 bases in the middle. The germline gives CDR1 LNHDA, CDR2 SQIVND (reference sequence). The CDR3 DNA reads as TGTGCCAGTAGCCTCAGGGTAGTTGGTGAAAAACTGTTTTTT. Translated: CASSLRVVGEKLFF.

The J gene is TRBJ1-2, the V gene TRBV19; 8 bases match TRBD1. The CDR3 extends over 13 amino acids. Germline V gene data show CDR1 as LNHDA and CDR2 as SQIVND (reference sequence). The V gene end was trimmed by 6 bases and the J gene end by 5 bases; junction bases not matched to a gene: 5. The CDR3 here is CASREQGGYGYTF. CDR3 bases: TGTGCCAGTAGGGAACAGGGGGGATATGGCTACACCTTC.